These 13 T cell receptor beta chains were sequenced from one sample in a study of post-analysis software for immune sequencing data. Findings and caveats of the study: Patients carried several TRBV segments more frequently than controls did, and TRBV5-6, TRBV5-1 and TRBV20-1 were among them.

These receptors' antigens are unknown. The TCR beta cDNA libraries carried unique molecular identifiers. MiXCR was run by TCRdb on the PCR reads, yielding one entry per CDR3 protein. Here the sample spans about 820,000 distinct CDR3 sequences, about 53% being singletons. The specimen sequenced was blood. The origin of the receptors is a girl between 5 and 17 years old with multiple sclerosis.

The J gene is TRBJ2-7, the V gene TRBV7-9; 7 bases match TRBD2. The CDR3 covers 16 residues. The J segment lost 6 bases and the V segment lost 4 bases, leaving 15 bases of the junction unmatched. Germline lookup yields CDR1 SEHNR and CDR2 FQNEAQ (reference sequence). CDR3 loop: CASSSERAGDRSEQYF. In DNA, the CDR3 is TGTGCCAGCAGCTCCGAGCGCGCGGGAGATCGATCCGAGCAGTACTTC. Looking up the rest from reference TRBV7-9 and TRBJ2-7 gives the full variable domain: DTGVSQNPRHKITKRGQNVTFRCDPISEHNRLYWYRQTLGQGPEFLTYFQNEAQLEKSRLLSDRFSAERPKGSFSTLEIQRTEQGDSAMYLCASSSERAGDRSEQYFGPGTRLTVT.

In this sample, this clonotype turned up once. This CDR3 is CASSQGDWETQYF. The CDR3 DNA follows: TGTGCCAGCAGTCAGGGAGACTGGGAGACCCAGTACTTC. The chain employs TRBV2 and TRBJ2-5; D may correspond to TRBD1 or TRBD2 (5 bases each). Germline-derived CDR1 and CDR2 are SNHLY and FYNNEI. Between the trimmed V and J ends, which lost 5 bases and 5 bases, there was a span of 12 bases. The CDR3 is 13 amino acids.

This rearrangement joins TRBV29-1 to TRBJ2-7, with 8 bases matching TRBD1. In germline, CDR1 is SQVTM, CDR2 ANQGSEA. This CDR3 contains 13 residues. V dropped 7 bases and J dropped 0; count of bases not matched to a gene: 5. This chain's CDR3 is CSGRTGSSYEQYF. The CDR3 DNA is TGCAGCGGGAGGACAGGGAGCTCCTACGAGCAGTACTTC.

This clonotype came up a few times. The J gene is TRBJ2-1, the V gene TRBV5-1; no reliable D call. The germline V gene has CDR1 SGHRS and CDR2 YFSETQ. The CDR3 runs 16 residues. V lost 3 bases and J lost 0, with 13 bases in between. The CDR3: CASSSVRISSYNEQFF. The CDR3 bases are TGCGCCAGCAGCTCTGTGCGGATCAGCTCCTACAATGAGCAGTTCTTC.

V gene TRBV18 combines with J gene TRBJ2-1, with 9 bases matching TRBD1. Per germline, CDR1 KGHSH and CDR2 LQKENI. The trim removed 6 bases at V and 9 bases at J, leaving 12 bases unmatched. The CDR3 is 15 residues long. CDR3 DNA: TGTGCCAGCTCTCCCGGGACAGGGTATTTTAGTGAGCAGTTCTTC. Residues: CASSPGTGYFSEQFF.

V is TRBV3-1 and J is TRBJ2-3; 11 positions agree with TRBD2. The ends lost 1 base at V and 1 base at J; junction bases unmatched: 1. In germline, CDR1 is LGHDT, CDR2 YNNKEL (reference sequence). This CDR3 has 16 amino acids. This chain's CDR3 is CASSQASGRRTDTQYF. The CDR3 DNA reads as TGTGCCAGCAGCCAAGCTAGCGGGAGGCGCACAGATACGCAGTATTTT.

The CDR3 protein is CASSFQGRTYNEQFF. DNA of the CDR3: TGTGCCAGCAGCTTCCAGGGAAGAACCTACAATGAGCAGTTCTTC. The chain links TRBV5-6 to TRBJ2-1; the D gene is possibly TRBD1 (5 bases). Germline assignment: CDR1 SGHDT and CDR2 YYEEEE. This CDR3 spans 15 amino acids. Trimming removed 2 bases at V and 2 bases at J, with 11 bases between.

This chain links TRBV11-3 with TRBJ2-3; tentative D call: TRBD2 (6 bases). V was cut by 4 bases and J by 3 bases, with 11 bases left in between. The CDR3 extends over 14 amino acids. Germline V lookup: CDR1 SGHNT, CDR2 YENEEA. The CDR3 coding sequence is TGTGCCAGCAGCTCTTGGCGGGATACAGATACGCAGTATTTT. It yields the protein CASSSWRDTDTQYF.

The rearrangement uses TRBV4-1 and TRBJ1-6, with unresolved D. The V gene's germline CDR1 is MGHRA and CDR2 YSYEKL. Trimming took off 1 base at V and 8 bases at J, with 6 bases between the two ends. There are 13 residues in the CDR3. CDR3 in amino acids: CASSQAVDSPLHF. CDR3 nucleotides: TGCGCCAGCAGCCAAGCAGTAGATTCACCCCTCCACTTT.

The chain joins TRBV20-1 to TRBJ2-1; 7 nucleotides agree with TRBD2. CDR1 and CDR2 from the germline V gene are DFQATT and SNEGSKA (reference sequence). The CDR3 has 16 amino acids. V shed 4 bases, J shed 0 bases, and the junction held 9 bases outside the gene matches. This CDR3 is CSAIPRGGISYNEQFF. The CDR3 region has the DNA TGCAGTGCTATCCCCCGGGGAGGGATCTCCTACAATGAGCAGTTCTTC.

V is TRBV9 and J is TRBJ1-4; D is ambiguous. The germline V and J ends were trimmed by 4 bases and 8 bases, with 12 bases remaining between them. This CDR3 contains 13 residues. In germline, CDR1 is SGDLS, CDR2 YYNGEE. The CDR3 is CASSPGAREKLFF. The CDR3 nucleotides read TGTGCCAGCAGCCCAGGTGCCCGGGAAAAACTGTTTTTT.

The chain employs TRBV11-2 and TRBJ2-1; no clear D. The germline gives CDR1 SGHAT, CDR2 FQNNGV. The CDR3 covers 19 residues. V lost 4 bases, J lost 2 bases, and 24 bases lay in between. In DNA form, the CDR3 reads TGTGCCAGCAGCTCGCTGACACCAAAGGGTTCCCGGACCTACAATGAGCAGTTCTTC. This translates into CASSSLTPKGSRTYNEQFF.

V gene TRBV5-1 combines with J gene TRBJ2-5; 10 bases line up with TRBD2. Looked up from germline, CDR1 is SGHRS and CDR2 is YFSETQ. With 4 bases clipped from V and 1 base from J, the junction kept 10 bases outside the gene matches. The CDR3 sequence is 17 residues long. CDR3: CASSIYLAGALQETQYF. For the CDR3, the DNA is TGCGCCAGCAGCATCTACCTAGCGGGGGCCCTCCAAGAGACCCAGTACTTC.